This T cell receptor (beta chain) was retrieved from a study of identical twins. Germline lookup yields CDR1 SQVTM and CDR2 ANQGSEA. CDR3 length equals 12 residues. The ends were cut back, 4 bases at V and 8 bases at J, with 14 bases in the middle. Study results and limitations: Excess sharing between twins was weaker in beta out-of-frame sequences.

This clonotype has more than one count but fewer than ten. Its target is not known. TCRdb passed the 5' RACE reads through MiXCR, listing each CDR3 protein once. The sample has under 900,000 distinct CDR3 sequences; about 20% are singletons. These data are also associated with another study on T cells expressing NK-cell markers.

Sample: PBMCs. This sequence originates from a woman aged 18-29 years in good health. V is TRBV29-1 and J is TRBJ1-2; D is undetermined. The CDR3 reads CSVGPGPDGYTF. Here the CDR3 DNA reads TGCAGCGTTGGCCCCGGGCCCGACGGCTACACCTTC.